Listed here is a single TCR beta chain. This sample is part of a study of blood T cell repertoires in COVID-19. In the study's own analysis: Estimated nucleated cell counts came from reference gene primer amplification. Method: immunoSEQ multiplex PCR; TCRdb's copy keeps in-frame clones and lacks some. Clone size and the V and J calls come from that table; the DNA yielded D and trimming. The sample has about 190,000 clones; around 76% are singletons. There are 15 residues in the CDR3. The ends were cut back, 7 bases at V and 3 bases at J, with 15 bases in the middle. Looked up from germline, CDR1 is MNHEY and CDR2 is SVGAGI.

The receptor comes from a woman aged 50 to 60 with acute COVID-19. Sequencing input: PBMCs or T cells enriched from blood (not recorded which). The chain carries TRBV6-5 and TRBJ2-2, with D maybe TRBD2 (6 bases). CDR3 DNA: TGTGCCAGCAATGGTAAATGGGGGGACACCGGGGAGCTGTTTTTT. Translation: CASNGKWGDTGELFF.